The sequence of this T cell receptor beta chain was determined in a study of vaccination and CD4 T cells after COVID-19. Overall study context: Post-vaccine specimens were obtained a median roughly 70 days after dose two (range 14 to 241).

Treatment described: roughly ten-day PBMC culture with coronavirus spike peptide pools or control peptides (ViraFEST assay). Expansion of antigen-specific T cells with peptide pools by ViraFEST preceded sequencing of TCRs. IL-2 (about 9.3 IU/ml) and peptide pools (about 9.4 ug/ml) were added to cultures of some 2.2 million PBMCs per well. An Oncomine TCR Beta short-read assay was used to sequence the DNA from cultured CD4+ T cells. Each CDR3 protein gets one entry after TCRdb re-called the PCR reads with MiXCR. The table lists several thousand distinct CDR3 sequences, roughly 51% of them singletons, with around 23% in the top ten. Study conclusions and caveats: Convalescent participants were relatively few, and none had early post-infection timepoints studied.

Points on this clonotype: Its antigen is still unknown.

The sequence came from a human donor who had recovered from COVID-19. Specimen: CD4+ T cells from blood, cultured in vitro.

CDR3 loop: CASSERFGWGGRQPQHF. CDR3 DNA sequence: TGTGCCAGCAGTGAAAGATTTGGCTGGGGGGGCCGGCAGCCCCAGCATTTT. V and J are TRBV2 and TRBJ1-5, with D possibly being TRBD1 (6 bases). Germline V gene sequence: CDR1 SNHLY, CDR2 FYNNEI. The CDR3 contains 17 residues. Trimming took 2 bases from V and 7 from J, leaving 21 bases between them.